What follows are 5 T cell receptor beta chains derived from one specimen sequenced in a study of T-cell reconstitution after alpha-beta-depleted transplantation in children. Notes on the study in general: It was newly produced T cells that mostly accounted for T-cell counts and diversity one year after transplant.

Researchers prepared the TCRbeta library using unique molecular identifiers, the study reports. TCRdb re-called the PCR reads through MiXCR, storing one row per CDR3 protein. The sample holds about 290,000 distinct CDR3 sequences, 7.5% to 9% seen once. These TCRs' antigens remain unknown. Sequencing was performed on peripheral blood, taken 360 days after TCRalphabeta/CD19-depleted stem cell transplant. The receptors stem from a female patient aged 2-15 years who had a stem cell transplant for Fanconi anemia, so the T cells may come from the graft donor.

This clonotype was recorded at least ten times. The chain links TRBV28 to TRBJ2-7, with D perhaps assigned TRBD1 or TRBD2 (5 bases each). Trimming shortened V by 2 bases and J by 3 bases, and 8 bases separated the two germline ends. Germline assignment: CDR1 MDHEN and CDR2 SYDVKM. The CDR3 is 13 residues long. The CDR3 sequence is CASSLVGVYEQYF. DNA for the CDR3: TGTGCCAGCAGTTTAGTGGGGGTCTACGAGCAGTACTTC. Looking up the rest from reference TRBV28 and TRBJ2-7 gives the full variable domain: DVKVTQSSRYLVKRTGEKVFLECVQDMDHENMFWYRQDPGLGLRLIYFSYDVKMKEKGDIPEGYSVSREKKERFSLILESASTNQTSMYLCASSLVGVYEQYFGPGTRLTVT.

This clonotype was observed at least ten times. CDR3 bases: TGTGCCATACAGGGGGCCCTCAGGTCACCCCTCCACTTT. Protein sequence: CAIQGALRSPLHF. The genes are TRBV28 and TRBJ1-6; 9 bases are a match to TRBD1. The CDR3 runs 13 residues. Trimming cost V 10 bases and J 10 bases; bases outside gene matches: 8. CDR1 and CDR2 (germline): MDHEN, SYDVKM.

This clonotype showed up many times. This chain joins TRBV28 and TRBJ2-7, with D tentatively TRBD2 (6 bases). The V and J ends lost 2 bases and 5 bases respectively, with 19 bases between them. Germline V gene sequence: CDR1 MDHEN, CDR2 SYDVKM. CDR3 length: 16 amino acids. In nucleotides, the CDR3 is TGTGCCAGCAGTTTAATTCTCGCGGGGAATCGGGACGAGCAGTACTTC. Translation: CASSLILAGNRDEQYF. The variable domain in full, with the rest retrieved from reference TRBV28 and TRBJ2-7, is DVKVTQSSRYLVKRTGEKVFLECVQDMDHENMFWYRQDPGLGLRLIYFSYDVKMKEKGDIPEGYSVSREKKERFSLILESASTNQTSMYLCASSLILAGNRDEQYFGPGTRLTVT.

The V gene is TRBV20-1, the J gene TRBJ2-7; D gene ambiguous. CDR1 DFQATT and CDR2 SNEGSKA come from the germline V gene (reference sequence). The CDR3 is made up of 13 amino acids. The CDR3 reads CSHLPFGRNEQYF. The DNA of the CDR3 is TGCAGCCACCTTCCCTTTGGAAGAAACGAGCAGTACTTC.

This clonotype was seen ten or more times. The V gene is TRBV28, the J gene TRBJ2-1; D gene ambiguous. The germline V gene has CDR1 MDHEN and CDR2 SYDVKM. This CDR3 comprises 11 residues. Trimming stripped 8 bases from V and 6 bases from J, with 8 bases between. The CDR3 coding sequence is TGTGCCAGCCCCCCCCCCAATGAGCAGTTCTTC. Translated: CASPPPNEQFF.